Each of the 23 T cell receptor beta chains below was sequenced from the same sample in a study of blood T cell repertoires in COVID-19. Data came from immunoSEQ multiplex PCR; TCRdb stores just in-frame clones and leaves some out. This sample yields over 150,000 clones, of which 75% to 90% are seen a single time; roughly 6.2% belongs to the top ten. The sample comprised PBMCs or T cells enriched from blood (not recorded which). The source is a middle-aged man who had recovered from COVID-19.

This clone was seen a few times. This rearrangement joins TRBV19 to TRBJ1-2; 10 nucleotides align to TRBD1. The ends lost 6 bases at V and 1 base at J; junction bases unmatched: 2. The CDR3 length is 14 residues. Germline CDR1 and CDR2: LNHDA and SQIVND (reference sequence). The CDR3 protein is CASSGDRGNYGYTF. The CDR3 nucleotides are TGTGCCAGTAGCGGGGACAGGGGTAACTATGGCTACACCTTC.

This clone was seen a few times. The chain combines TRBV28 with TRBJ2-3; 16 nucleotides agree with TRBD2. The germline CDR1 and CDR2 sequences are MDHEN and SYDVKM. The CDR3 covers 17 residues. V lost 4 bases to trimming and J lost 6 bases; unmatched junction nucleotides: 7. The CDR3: CASSSGTSGRDRDTQYF. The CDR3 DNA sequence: TGTGCCAGCAGTTCAGGGACTAGCGGGAGGGACAGGGATACGCAGTATTTT.

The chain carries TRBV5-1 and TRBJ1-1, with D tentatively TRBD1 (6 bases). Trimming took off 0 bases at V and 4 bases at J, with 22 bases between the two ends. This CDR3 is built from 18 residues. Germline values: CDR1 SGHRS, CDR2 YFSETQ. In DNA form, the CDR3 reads TGCGCCAGCAGCTTGGAGGCCCTGCAGGGGCTTCGTGTCACTGAAGCTTTCTTT. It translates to CASSLEALQGLRVTEAFF. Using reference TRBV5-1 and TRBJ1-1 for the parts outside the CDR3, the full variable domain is KAGVTQTPRYLIKTRGQQVTLSCSPISGHRSVSWYQQTPGQGLQFLFEYFSETQRNKGNFPGRFSGRQFSNSRSEMNVSTLELGDSALYLCASSLEALQGLRVTEAFFGQGTRLTVV.

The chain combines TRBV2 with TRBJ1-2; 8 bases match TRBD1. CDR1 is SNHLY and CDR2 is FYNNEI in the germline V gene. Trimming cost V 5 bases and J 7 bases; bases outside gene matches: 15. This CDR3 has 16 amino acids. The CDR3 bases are TGTGCCAGCAGTCCCCCGATGACAGGGGTAGTAGGTGGCTACACCTTC. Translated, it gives CASSPPMTGVVGGYTF.

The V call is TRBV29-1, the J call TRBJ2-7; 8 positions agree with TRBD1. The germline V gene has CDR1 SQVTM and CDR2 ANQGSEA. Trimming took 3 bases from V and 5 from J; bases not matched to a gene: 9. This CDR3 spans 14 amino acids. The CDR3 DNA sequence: TGCAGCGTTGATCGGGGACAGGCAGGGAACGAGCAGTACTTC. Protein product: CSVDRGQAGNEQYF.

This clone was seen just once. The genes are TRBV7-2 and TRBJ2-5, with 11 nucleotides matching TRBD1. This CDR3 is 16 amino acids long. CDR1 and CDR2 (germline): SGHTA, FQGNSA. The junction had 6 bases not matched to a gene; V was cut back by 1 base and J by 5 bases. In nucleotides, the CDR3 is TGTGCCAGCAGCTTAGATAGGACAGGGGGCGCTGAGACCCAGTACTTC. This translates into CASSLDRTGGAETQYF.

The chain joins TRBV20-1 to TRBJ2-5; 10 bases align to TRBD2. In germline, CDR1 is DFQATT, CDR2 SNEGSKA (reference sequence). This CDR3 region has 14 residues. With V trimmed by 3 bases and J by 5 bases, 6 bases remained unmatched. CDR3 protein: CSASRLAGDETQYF. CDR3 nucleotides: TGCAGTGCTAGTAGGCTAGCGGGGGATGAGACCCAGTACTTC.

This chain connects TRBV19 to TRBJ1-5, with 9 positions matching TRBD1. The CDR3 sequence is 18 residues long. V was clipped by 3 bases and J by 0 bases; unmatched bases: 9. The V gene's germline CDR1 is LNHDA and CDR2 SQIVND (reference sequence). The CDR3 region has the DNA TGTGCCAGTAGTATTTATTCCGGGACAGGGATTAGCAATCAGCCCCAGCATTTT. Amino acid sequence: CASSIYSGTGISNQPQHF.

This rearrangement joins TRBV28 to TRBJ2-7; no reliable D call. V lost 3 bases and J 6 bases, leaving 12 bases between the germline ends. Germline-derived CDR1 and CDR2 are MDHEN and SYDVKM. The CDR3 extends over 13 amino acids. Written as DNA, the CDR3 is TGTGCCAGCAGTTTCGTAGCTTCGGGCGAGCAGTACTTC. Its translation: CASSFVASGEQYF.

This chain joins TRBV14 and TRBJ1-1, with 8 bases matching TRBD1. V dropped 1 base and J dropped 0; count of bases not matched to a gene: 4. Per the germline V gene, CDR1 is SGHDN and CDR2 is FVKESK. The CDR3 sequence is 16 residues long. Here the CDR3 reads CASSQVDRALNTEAFF. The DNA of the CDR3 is TGTGCCAGCAGCCAAGTGGACAGGGCGTTGAACACTGAAGCTTTCTTT.

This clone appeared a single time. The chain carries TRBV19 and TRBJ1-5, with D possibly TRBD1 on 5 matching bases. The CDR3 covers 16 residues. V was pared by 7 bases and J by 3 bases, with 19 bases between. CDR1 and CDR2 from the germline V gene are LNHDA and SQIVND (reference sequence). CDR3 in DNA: TGTGCCAGTACCTCAGCCCTCGGACAAATCAATCAGCCCCAGCATTTT. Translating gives CASTSALGQINQPQHF.

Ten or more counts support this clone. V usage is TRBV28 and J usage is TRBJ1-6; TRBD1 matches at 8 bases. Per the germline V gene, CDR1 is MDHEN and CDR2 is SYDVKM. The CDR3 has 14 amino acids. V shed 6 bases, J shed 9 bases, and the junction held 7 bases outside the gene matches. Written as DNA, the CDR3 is TGTGCCAGCAGGTACCAGGGGGCGCTTTCACCCCTCCACTTT. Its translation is CASRYQGALSPLHF.

The CDR3: CAWSDHRGSTGELFF. As DNA, the CDR3 is TGTGCCTGGAGTGACCACAGGGGATCAACCGGGGAGCTGTTTTTT. The rearrangement links TRBV30 to TRBJ2-2; TRBD1 matches 7 bases. CDR1 GTSNPN and CDR2 SVGIG come from the germline V gene (reference sequence). Germline trimming cut 1 base from V and 5 bases from J; bases unmatched to any gene: 7. The CDR3 runs 15 residues. Full variable domain (missing parts from reference TRBV30 and TRBJ2-2): SQTIHQWPATLVQPVGSPLSLECTVEGTSNPNLYWYRQAAGRGLQLLFYSVGIGQISSEVPQNLSASRPQDRQFILSSKKLLLSDSGFYLCAWSDHRGSTGELFFGEGSRLTVL.

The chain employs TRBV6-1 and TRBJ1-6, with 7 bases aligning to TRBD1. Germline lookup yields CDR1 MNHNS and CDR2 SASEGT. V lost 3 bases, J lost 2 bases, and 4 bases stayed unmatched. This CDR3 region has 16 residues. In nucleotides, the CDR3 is TGTGCCAGCAGTGATTACAGGGGTGCCTATAATTCACCCCTCCACTTT. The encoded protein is CASSDYRGAYNSPLHF.

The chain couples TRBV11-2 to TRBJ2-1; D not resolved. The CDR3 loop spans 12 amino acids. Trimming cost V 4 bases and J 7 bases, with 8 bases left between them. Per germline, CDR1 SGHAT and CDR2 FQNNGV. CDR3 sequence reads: CASSSRANEQFF. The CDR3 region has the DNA TGTGCCAGCAGCTCCCGTGCGAATGAGCAGTTCTTC.

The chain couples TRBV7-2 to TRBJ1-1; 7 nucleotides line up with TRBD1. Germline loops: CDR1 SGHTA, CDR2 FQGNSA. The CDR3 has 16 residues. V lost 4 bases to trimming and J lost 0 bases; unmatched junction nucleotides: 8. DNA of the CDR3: TGTGCCAGCAGCTCCCAGGTGGGACAGATGAACACTGAAGCTTTCTTT. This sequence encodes CASSSQVGQMNTEAFF.

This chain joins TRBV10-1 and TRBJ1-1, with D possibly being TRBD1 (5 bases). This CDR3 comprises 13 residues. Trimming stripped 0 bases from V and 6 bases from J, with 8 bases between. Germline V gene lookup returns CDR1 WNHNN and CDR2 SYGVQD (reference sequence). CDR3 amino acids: CASSESGAPEAFF. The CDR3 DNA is TGCGCCAGCAGTGAGTCAGGGGCGCCTGAAGCTTTCTTT.

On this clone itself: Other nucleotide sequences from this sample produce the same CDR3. The CDR3 loop is CASSLGLEETQYF. CDR3 sequence (DNA): TGTGCCAGCAGCTTGGGACTCGAAGAGACCCAGTACTTC. The chain couples TRBV5-8 to TRBJ2-5; D is unclear. Germline V gene sequence: CDR1 SGHTS, CDR2 YDEGEE. V lost 0 bases and J 3 bases, leaving 6 bases between the germline ends. The CDR3 has 13 amino acids.

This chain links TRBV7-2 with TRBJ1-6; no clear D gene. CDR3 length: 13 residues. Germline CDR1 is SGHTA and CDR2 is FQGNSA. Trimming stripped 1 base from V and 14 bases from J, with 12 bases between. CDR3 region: CASSLVSWPSLHF. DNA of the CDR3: TGTGCCAGCAGCTTAGTTTCATGGCCATCCCTCCACTTT.

CDR3 nucleotides: TGTGCCAGCTCCCAACCGGGGACAGGGACCTACGAGCAGTACTTC. Protein: CASSQPGTGTYEQYF. This chain links TRBV18 with TRBJ2-7; TRBD1 agrees at 9 bases. The junction had 8 bases not matched to a gene; V was cut back by 6 bases and J by 2 bases. The CDR3 totals 15 residues. Germline CDR1 reads KGHSH; CDR2 reads LQKENI.

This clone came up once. CDR3 residues: CASSHDQVSNQPQHF. Here the CDR3 DNA reads TGTGCCAGTAGTCACGACCAGGTTAGCAATCAGCCCCAGCATTTT. The rearrangement links TRBV19 to TRBJ1-5; D is unresolved. The CDR3 length is 15 residues. Germline V gene sequence: CDR1 LNHDA, CDR2 SQIVND (reference sequence). Trimming removed 5 bases from V and 0 bases from J, with 11 bases in between.

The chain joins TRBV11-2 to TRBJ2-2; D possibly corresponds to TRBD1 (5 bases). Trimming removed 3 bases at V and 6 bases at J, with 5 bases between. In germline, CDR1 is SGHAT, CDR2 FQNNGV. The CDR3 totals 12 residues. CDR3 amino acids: CASSFRAGELFF. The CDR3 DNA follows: TGTGCCAGCAGCTTCAGGGCCGGGGAGCTGTTTTTT.

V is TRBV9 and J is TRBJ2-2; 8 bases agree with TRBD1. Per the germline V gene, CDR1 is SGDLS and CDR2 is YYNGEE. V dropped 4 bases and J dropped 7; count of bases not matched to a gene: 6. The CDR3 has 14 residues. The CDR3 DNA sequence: TGTGCCAGCAGCCCAGAACAGGGGGTCGGGGAGCTGTTTTTT. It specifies CASSPEQGVGELFF.